Listed here are 5 T cell receptor beta chains from one sample, sequenced in a study of blood T cells in healthy people across ages. Alongside a J-beta primer mix, a sample-barcoded 5' primer served in a second PCR lasting roughly 6 to 12 cycles. TCRdb ran MiXCR on the 5' RACE reads and lists one entry per CDR3 protein. Of 700,000 to 800,000 distinct CDR3 sequences in the sample, approximately 43% are singletons; the top ten hold 20% to 25%. The specimen was blood. Receptor source: a woman aged 60 to 75 in good health.

In regard to this clonotype: No conserved phenylalanine or tryptophan is present at the end of the CDR3, so a read error is the likely explanation. J is TRBJ2-7 and V is TRBV5-5; possibly TRBD1 for D (5 bases). Per germline, CDR1 SGHKS and CDR2 YYEKEE (reference sequence). The CDR3 runs to 13 residues. Trimming removed 3 bases at V and 6 bases at J, with 13 bases between. The CDR3 DNA reads as TGTGCCAGCAGCTCCAACAGGCCGGGCGAGCAGTACTCC. This gives the protein CASSSNRPGEQYS.

This clonotype was seen a handful of times. The chain has TRBV7-3 and TRBJ2-1; D gene unclear. This CDR3 spans 13 amino acids. In germline, CDR1 is SGHTA, CDR2 FQGTGA. Deletions cut 1 base from V and 8 bases from J, with 9 bases between. CDR3 DNA: TGTGCCAGCAGCTTAAGCCATATCGATGAGCAGTTCTTC. It translates to CASSLSHIDEQFF. Full variable domain (remainder filled in from reference TRBV7-3 and TRBJ2-1): GAGVSQTPSNKVTEKGKYVELRCDPISGHTALYWYRQSLGQGPEFLIYFQGTGAADDSGLPNDRFFAVRPEGSVSTLKIQRTERGDSAVYLCASSLSHIDEQFFGPGTRLTVL.

The chain is built from TRBV7-2 and TRBJ2-1, with D tentatively TRBD2 (5 bases). Trimming removed 1 base from V and 6 bases from J, with 13 bases in between. This CDR3 is 15 amino acids long. Germline V gene sequence: CDR1 SGHTA, CDR2 FQGNSA. CDR3 bases: TGTGCCAGCAGCTTAGTGGGTAGCGCCTTCAATGAGCAGTTCTTC. It encodes CASSLVGSAFNEQFF.

This clonotype was observed a few times. V gene TRBV28 combines with J gene TRBJ2-3; D gene ambiguous. Trimming took 3 bases from V and 3 from J, leaving 10 bases between them. The CDR3 runs 14 residues. CDR1 is MDHEN and CDR2 is SYDVKM in the germline V gene. The CDR3 sequence: CASSFLSGTDTQYF. CDR3 coding DNA: TGTGCCAGCAGTTTCCTCTCCGGGACAGATACGCAGTATTTT.

CDR3 sequence: CSARDSGGRTLHF. In DNA form, the CDR3 reads TGCAGTGCTAGAGACTCGGGGGGGCGGACCCTCCACTTT. The chain has TRBV20-1 and TRBJ1-6; D is perhaps TRBD1 (6 bases). The CDR3 consists of 13 residues. Deletions cut 0 bases from V and 14 bases from J, with 14 bases between. Germline CDR1 DFQATT, CDR2 SNEGSKA (reference sequence).